Listed below are T cell receptor beta chains from one sample, sequenced in a study of blood T cell repertoires in COVID-19. Using immunoSEQ multiplex PCR, the repertoire was profiled, and TCRdb retains in-frame clones only, with some absent. This sample carries approximately 200,000 clones, around 83% of them seen once, and the ten largest clones take 0.85% to 1%. Sequencing was carried out using peripheral blood. Every receptor here comes from a middle-aged man with acute or convalescent COVID-19. Each CDR3 is given with its conserved first and last residue. Fields, in order: clone size, J gene, V gene, CDR3 protein. A row's size may be missing; if present it is once, few, many or a size class.

.	TRBJ1-4	TRBV11-2	CASSKGQWGTNEKLFF
.	TRBJ2-1	TRBV11-2	CASSAAGSSYNEQFF
.	TRBJ1-1	TRBV19	CASSFASGGGTEAFF
.	TRBJ1-6	TRBV27	CASSLSDRVGSPLHF
.	TRBJ2-7	TRBV11-2	CASSFRQGGSDEQYF
.	TRBJ2-1	TRBV5-1	CASSWTGLGYNEQFF
.	TRBJ2-2	TRBV5-5	CASSVRGSYGELFF
.	TRBJ1-1	TRBV18	CASSTGTNPEAFF
.	TRBJ2-1	TRBV7-9	CASSFGLAEIDEQFF
.	TRBJ1-1	TRBV7-8	CASSLRRTPAGGEAFF
.	TRBJ1-2	TRBV7-2	CASSLHLQGSQGYTF
.	TRBJ2-1	TRBV7-9	CASSLGYAIHNEQFF
once	TRBJ2-3	TRBV14	CASSQVDLDTQYF
.	TRBJ2-5	TRBV3-1/TRBV3-2	CASSLGQSETQYF
few	TRBJ1-5	TRBV18	CASSPGTGGGQPQHF
.	TRBJ1-1	TRBV19	CASSITVVNTEAFF
.	TRBJ1-5	TRBV19	CASSIWGTGDRLNQPQHF
.	TRBJ1-5	TRBV3-1/TRBV3-2	CASSQTGGSQPQHF
once	TRBJ1-1	TRBV11-2	CASSSPAGKAFF
.	TRBJ1-4	TRBV11-2	CASSSGTGGYEKLFF
.	TRBJ2-7	TRBV27	CASMAGPVSSYEQYF
.	TRBJ2-7	TRBV6-5	CATSMGTGPRKQYF
.	TRBJ1-3	TRBV30	CAWSVITVKSGNTIYF
.	TRBJ1-5	TRBV10-3	CAIQGDSNQPQHF
few	TRBJ2-7	TRBV5-6	CASSLPGQGVFVQYF
.	TRBJ1-5	TRBV30	CAWSENGHTPQHF
.	TRBJ2-5	TRBV7-8	CASSLAEETQYF
.	TRBJ1-2	TRBV19	CASRVQGQDGYTF
few	TRBJ1-1	TRBV29-1	CSVEARVSNTEAFF
.	TRBJ1-2	TRBV2	CASSEGGQEYYGYTF
.	TRBJ1-5	TRBV4-2	CASSPVTTGFQPQHF
.	TRBJ1-2	TRBV5-1	CASGTTGQPGYTF
.	TRBJ2-1	TRBV4-3	CASSQDRWASYNEQFF
.	TRBJ2-7	TRBV29-1	CSVDVDNDPYEQYF
once	TRBJ1-1	TRBV6-4	CASSPSGGRRPAFF
.	TRBJ1-3	TRBV9	CASSVGGQGRSGNTIYF
.	TRBJ1-2	TRBV5-6	CASTAGTGATF
.	TRBJ1-2	TRBV19	CASKVSGDYYGYTF
.	TRBJ2-5	TRBV10-3	CAISEGVAGGPRETQYF
.	TRBJ2-3	TRBV9	CASSGGTWMGDTQYF
few	TRBJ2-1	TRBV11-2	CASSLDRSRVGNEQFF
.	TRBJ2-2	TRBV7-9	CASSYQGGRSSGELFF
.	TRBJ2-1	TRBV2	CASSEVGSGTYNEQFF
.	TRBJ2-5	TRBV10-3	CAISESLAGGKETQYF
.	TRBJ2-5	TRBV20-1	CSRGAQETQYF
.	TRBJ1-6	TRBV27	CASGITGTAVNSPLHF
.	TRBJ1-1	TRBV5-1	CASSFLNTEAFF
.	TRBJ2-2	TRBV7-6	CASSLGGTGNTGELFF
.	TRBJ1-2	TRBV29-1	CSVVWGWSYTF